This entry is about one T cell receptor (beta chain). Its target is unknown. These data belong to a study of shared clonotypes between healthy human individuals. Points from the study as a whole: Several donors held about 5% of naive CD4 clonotypes in common. The study's rarefaction showed incomplete sorted-subset sequencing despite large depth. Sampling used blood alone; tissue repertoires probably differ.

None of the donors, who were healthy HIV-negative adults, had recently had acute infections or vaccinations. Data came from immunoSEQ multiplex PCR; TCRdb stores just in-frame clones and leaves some out. The sample consists of roughly 1,100,000 clones, 70% to 80% of them appearing once. The CDR3 is made up of 13 amino acids. Trimming stripped 4 bases from V and 1 base from J, with 9 bases between. Germline V gene lookup returns CDR1 SGHDT and CDR2 YYEEEE. V is TRBV5-6 and J is TRBJ2-7; a weak D match, TRBD2 (5 bases). This receptor was identified in a man aged 18 to 29 in good health. The sequenced sample was memory CD4+ T cells sorted from blood. Sample subset: CD45RA-negative fraction. The CDR3 coding sequence is TGTGCCAGCAGCCTCACTAGATCCTACGAGCAGTACTTC. This gives the protein CASSLTRSYEQYF.